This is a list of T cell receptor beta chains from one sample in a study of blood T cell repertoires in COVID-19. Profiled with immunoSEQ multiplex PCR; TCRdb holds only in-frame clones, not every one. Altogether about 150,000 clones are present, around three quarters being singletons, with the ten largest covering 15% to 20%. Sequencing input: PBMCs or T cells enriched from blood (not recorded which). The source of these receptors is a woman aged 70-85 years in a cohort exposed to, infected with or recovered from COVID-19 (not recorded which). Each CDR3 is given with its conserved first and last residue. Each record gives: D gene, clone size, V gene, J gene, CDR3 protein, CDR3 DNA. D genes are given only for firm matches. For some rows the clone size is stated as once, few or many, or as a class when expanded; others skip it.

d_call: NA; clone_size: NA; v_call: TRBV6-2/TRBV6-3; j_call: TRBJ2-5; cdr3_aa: CASSYRSGQQETQYF; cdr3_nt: TGTGCCAGCAGTTACAGATCAGGGCAGCAAGAGACCCAGTACTTC
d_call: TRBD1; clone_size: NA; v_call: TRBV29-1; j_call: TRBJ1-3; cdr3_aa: CSVDQGGNTIYF; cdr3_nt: TGCAGCGTTGATCAGGGGGGTAACACCATATATTTT
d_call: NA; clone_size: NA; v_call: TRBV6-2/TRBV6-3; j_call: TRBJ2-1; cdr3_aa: CASSLLAGSSYNEQFF; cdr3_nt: TGTGCCAGCAGCCTCCTTGCGGGATCCTCCTACAATGAGCAGTTCTTC
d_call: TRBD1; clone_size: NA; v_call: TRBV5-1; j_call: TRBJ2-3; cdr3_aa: CASSLVYRGLTDTQYF; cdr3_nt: TGCGCCAGCAGCTTGGTCTACAGGGGTCTCACAGATACGCAGTATTTT
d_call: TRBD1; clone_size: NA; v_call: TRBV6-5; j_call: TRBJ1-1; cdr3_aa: CASRTGQGREAFF; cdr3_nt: TGTGCCAGCAGGACGGGACAGGGGAGAGAAGCTTTCTTT
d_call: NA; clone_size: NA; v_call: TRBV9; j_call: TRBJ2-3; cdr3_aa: CASRRGFTSTDTQYF; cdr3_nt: TGTGCCAGCAGGAGGGGGTTCACTAGCACAGATACGCAGTATTTT
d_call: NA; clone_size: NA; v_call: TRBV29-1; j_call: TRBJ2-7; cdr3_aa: CSVGHSYEQYF; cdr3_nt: TGCAGCGTTGGACATAGTTACGAGCAGTACTTC
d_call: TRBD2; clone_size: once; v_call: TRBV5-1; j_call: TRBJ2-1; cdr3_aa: CASSVQRETEQFF; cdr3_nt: TGCGCCAGCAGCGTTCAGCGGGAGACTGAGCAGTTCTTC
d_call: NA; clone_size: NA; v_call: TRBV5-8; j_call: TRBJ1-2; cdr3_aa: CASRPRGSANYGYTF; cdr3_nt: TGTGCCAGCAGGCCAAGGGGGTCTGCTAACTATGGCTACACCTTC
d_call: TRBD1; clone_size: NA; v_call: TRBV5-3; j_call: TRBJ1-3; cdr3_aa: CARPQGSVGNTIYF; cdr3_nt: TGTGCCCGTCCACAGGGGAGTGTTGGAAACACCATATATTTT
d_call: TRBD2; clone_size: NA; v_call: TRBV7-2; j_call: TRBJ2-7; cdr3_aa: CASSLLAGGFSYEQYF; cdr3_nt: TGTGCCAGCAGCTTACTAGCGGGAGGTTTCTCTTACGAGCAGTACTTC
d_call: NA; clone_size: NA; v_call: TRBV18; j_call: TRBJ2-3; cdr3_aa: CASSPIDSPDTQYF; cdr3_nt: TGTGCCAGCTCACCTATCGACTCACCAGATACGCAGTATTTT
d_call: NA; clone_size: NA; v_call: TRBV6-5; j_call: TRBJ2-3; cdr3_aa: CASSYGKGRTDTQYF; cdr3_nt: TGTGCCAGCAGTTACGGGAAGGGGCGCACAGATACGCAGTATTTT
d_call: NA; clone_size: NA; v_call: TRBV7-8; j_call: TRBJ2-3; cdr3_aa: CASSLRWGDRDTQYF; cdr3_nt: TGTGCCAGCAGCTTGAGGTGGGGGGACCGGGATACGCAGTATTTT
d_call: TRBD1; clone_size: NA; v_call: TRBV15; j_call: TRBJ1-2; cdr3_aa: CATSRDRAGGVGYGYTF; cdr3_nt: TGTGCCACCAGCAGAGATCGGGCAGGGGGCGTTGGCTATGGCTACACCTTC
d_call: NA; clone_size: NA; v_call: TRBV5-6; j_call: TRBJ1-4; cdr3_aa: CASSLSSVGPGLGEKLFF; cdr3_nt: TGTGCCAGCAGCTTGAGTTCGGTAGGCCCGGGTTTGGGTGAAAAACTGTTTTTT
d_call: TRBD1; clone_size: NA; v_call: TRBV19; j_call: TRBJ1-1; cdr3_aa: CASRGGDSMNTEAFF; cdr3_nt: TGTGCCAGTAGAGGAGGGGACAGCATGAACACTGAAGCTTTCTTT
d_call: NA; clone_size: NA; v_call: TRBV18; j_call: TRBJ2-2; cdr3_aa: CAGQANTGELFF; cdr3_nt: TGTGCCGGGCAGGCGAACACCGGGGAGCTGTTTTTT
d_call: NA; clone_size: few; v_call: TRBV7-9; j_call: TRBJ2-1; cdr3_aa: CASSDDRYISNEQFF; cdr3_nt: TGTGCCAGCAGCGACGACAGGTATATTAGTAATGAGCAGTTCTTC
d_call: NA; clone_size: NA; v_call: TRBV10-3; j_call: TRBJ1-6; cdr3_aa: CAISERGGDSPLHF; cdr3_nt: TGTGCCATCAGTGAGAGGGGGGGGGATTCACCCCTCCACTTT
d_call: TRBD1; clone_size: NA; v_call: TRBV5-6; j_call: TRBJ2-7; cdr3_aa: CASSLLGDRAPGEQYF; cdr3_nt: TGTGCCAGCAGCTTGCTAGGGGACAGGGCACCGGGCGAGCAGTACTTC
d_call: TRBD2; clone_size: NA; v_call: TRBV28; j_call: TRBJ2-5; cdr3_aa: CASSLVAGGVETQYF; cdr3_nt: TGTGCCAGCAGTTTAGTTGCGGGAGGGGTAGAGACCCAGTACTTC
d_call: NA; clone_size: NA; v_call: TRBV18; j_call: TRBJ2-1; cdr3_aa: CASSYSGNEQFF; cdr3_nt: TGTGCCAGCTCTTATTCGGGGAATGAGCAGTTCTTC
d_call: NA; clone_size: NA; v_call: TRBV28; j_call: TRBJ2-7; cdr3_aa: CASSTATRTQYF; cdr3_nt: TGTGCCAGCAGTACCGCTACGCGCACCCAGTACTTC
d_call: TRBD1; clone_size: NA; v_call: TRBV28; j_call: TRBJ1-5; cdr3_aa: CASSSPGQGAGQPQHF; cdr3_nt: TGTGCCAGCAGTTCACCGGGACAGGGGGCTGGGCAGCCCCAGCATTTT
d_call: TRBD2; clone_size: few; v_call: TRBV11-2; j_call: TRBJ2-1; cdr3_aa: CASSLTSGSGDEQFF; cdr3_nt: TGTGCCAGCAGCTTAACTAGCGGGAGCGGCGATGAGCAGTTCTTC
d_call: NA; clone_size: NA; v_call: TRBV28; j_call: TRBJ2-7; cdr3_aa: CASSFATGTGPYEQYF; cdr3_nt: TGTGCCAGCAGTTTCGCTACAGGGACGGGTCCCTACGAGCAGTACTTC
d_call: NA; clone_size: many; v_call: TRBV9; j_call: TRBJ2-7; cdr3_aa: CASSSRGAGYEQYF; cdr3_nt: TGTGCCAGCAGCTCACGGGGTGCGGGCTACGAGCAGTACTTC
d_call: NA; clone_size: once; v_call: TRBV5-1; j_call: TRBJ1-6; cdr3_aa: CASSLEGYNSPLHF; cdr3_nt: TGCGCCAGCAGCTTGGAGGGGTATAATTCACCCCTCCACTTT
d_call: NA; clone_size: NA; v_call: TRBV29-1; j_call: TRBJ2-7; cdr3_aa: CSVRMWRDDDEQYF; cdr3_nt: TGCAGCGTTAGGATGTGGCGGGATGACGACGAGCAGTACTTC
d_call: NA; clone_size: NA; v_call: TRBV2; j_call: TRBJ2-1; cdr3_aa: CATGNPDVYNEQFF; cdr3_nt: TGTGCCACGGGGAACCCGGACGTATACAATGAGCAGTTCTTC
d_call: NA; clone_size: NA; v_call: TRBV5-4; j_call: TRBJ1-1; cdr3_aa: CASSLRGGNTEAFF; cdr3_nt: TGTGCCAGCAGCTTGCGGGGGGGGAACACTGAAGCTTTCTTT
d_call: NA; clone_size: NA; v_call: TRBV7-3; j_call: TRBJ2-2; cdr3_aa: CASCPSTGKVNKGEVTGELFF; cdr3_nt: TGTGCCAGCTGCCCCTCGACAGGGAAGGTAAATAAGGGGGAGGTCACCGGGGAGCTGTTTTTT
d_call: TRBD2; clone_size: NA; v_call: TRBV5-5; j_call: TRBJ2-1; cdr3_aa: CASSSTSGSYNEQFF; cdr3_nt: TGTGCCAGCAGCTCGACTAGCGGGAGTTACAATGAGCAGTTCTTC
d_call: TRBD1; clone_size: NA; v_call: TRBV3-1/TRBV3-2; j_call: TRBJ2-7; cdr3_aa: CASSQGQGYEQYF; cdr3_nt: TGTGCCAGCAGCCAGGGACAGGGGTACGAGCAGTACTTC
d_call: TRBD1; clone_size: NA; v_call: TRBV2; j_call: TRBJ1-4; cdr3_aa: CASRSDRGLVHEKLFF; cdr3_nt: TGTGCCAGCAGATCAGACAGGGGTCTCGTTCATGAAAAACTGTTTTTT
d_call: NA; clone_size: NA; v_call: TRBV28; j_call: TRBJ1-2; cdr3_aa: CASSFQSAGGADSNYGYTF; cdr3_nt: TGTGCCAGCAGTTTCCAAAGTGCGGGGGGGGCGGATTCTAACTATGGCTACACCTTC
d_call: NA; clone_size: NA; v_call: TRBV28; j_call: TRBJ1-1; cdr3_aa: CASSWGPLGAFF; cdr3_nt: TGTGCCAGCAGTTGGGGGCCCCTTGGGGCTTTCTTT
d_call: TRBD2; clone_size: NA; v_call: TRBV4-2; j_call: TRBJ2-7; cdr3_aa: CASSQGTSGRTSYEQYF; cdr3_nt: TGTGCCAGCAGCCAGGGGACTAGCGGGAGGACCTCCTACGAGCAGTACTTC
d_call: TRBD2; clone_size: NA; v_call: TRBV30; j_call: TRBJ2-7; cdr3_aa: CAWSVASGRIFEQYF; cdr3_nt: TGTGCCTGGAGTGTTGCCTCCGGGAGGATATTCGAGCAGTACTTC
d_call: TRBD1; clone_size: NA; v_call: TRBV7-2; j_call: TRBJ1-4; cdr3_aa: CASSPRDSEKLFF; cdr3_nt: TGTGCCAGCAGCCCGAGGGACAGCGAAAAACTGTTTTTT
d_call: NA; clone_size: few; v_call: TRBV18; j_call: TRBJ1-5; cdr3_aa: CASSPPERNQPQHF; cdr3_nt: TGTGCCAGCTCACCTCCCGAACGGAATCAGCCCCAGCATTTT
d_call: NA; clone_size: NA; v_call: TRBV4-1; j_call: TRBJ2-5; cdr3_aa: CASSQVSDRETQYF; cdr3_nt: TGCGCCAGCAGCCAAGTGTCGGACAGAGAGACCCAGTACTTC
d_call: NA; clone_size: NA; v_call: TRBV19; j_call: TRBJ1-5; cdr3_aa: CASSTEGDQPQHF; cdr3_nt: TGTGCCAGTTCTACGGAGGGTGATCAGCCCCAGCATTTT
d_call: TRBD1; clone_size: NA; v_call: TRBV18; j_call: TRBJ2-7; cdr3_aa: CASSPFPIRQGLSYEQYF; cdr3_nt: TGTGCCAGCTCACCATTTCCTATAAGACAGGGTCTCTCCTACGAGCAGTACTTC
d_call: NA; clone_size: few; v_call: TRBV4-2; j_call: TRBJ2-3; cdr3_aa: CASGLRAGSDTQYF; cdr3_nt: TGTGCCAGCGGTTTGAGGGCGGGGTCGGATACGCAGTATTTT
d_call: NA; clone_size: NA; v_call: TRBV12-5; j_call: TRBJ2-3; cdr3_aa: CASGLAGADTQYF; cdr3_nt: TGTGCTAGTGGTTTGGCGGGGGCAGATACGCAGTATTTT
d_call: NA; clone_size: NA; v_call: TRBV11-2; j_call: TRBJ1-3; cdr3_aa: CASSLGDLSSGNTIYF; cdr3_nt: TGTGCCAGCAGCTTAGGGGACTTATCCTCTGGAAACACCATATATTTT
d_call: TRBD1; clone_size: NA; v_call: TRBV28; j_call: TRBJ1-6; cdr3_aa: CASVRQGSNSPLHF; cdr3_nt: TGTGCCAGCGTGAGACAGGGCAGCAATTCACCCCTCCACTTT
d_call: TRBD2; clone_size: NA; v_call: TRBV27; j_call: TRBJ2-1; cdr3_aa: CASSPWGTSGRNEQFF; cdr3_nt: TGTGCCAGCAGTCCCTGGGGGACTAGCGGGAGGAATGAGCAGTTCTTC
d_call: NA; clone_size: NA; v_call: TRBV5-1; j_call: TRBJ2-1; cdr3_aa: CASSLWGGTYNEQFF; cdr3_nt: TGCGCCAGCAGCTTGTGGGGCGGGACCTACAATGAGCAGTTCTTC
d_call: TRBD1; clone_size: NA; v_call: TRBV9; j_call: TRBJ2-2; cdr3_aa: CASSATGENTGELFF; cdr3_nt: TGTGCCAGCAGCGCGACAGGGGAGAACACCGGGGAGCTGTTTTTT
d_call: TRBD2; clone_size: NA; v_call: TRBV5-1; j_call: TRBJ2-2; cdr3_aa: CASSHTSGSRAGELFF; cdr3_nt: TGCGCCAGCAGCCACACTAGCGGGAGTCGGGCCGGGGAGCTGTTTTTT
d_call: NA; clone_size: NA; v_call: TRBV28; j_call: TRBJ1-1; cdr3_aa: CASSTGLTEAFF; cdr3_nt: TGTGCCAGCAGTACAGGGCTCACTGAAGCTTTCTTT
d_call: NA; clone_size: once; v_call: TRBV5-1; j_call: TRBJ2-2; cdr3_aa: CASSLEYRAHTGELFF; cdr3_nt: TGCGCCAGCAGCTTGGAGTACAGGGCCCACACCGGGGAGCTGTTTTTT
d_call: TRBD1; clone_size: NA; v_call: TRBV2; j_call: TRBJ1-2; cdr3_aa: CASSEGQGNYGYTF; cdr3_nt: TGTGCCAGCAGCGAGGGACAGGGAAACTATGGCTACACCTTC
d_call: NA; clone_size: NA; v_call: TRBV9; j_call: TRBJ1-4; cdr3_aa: CASSVGGGPSEKLFF; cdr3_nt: TGTGCCAGCAGCGTAGGGGGGGGCCCCAGCGAAAAACTGTTTTTT
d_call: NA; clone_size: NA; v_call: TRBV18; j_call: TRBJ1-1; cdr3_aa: CASSPGQLNTEAFF; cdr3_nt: TGTGCCAGCTCGCCAGGACAGCTGAACACTGAAGCTTTCTTT
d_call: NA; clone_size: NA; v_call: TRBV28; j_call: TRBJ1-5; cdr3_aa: CASSPGGRPNQPQHF; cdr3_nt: TGTGCCAGCAGTCCGGGGGGACGGCCCAATCAGCCCCAGCATTTT
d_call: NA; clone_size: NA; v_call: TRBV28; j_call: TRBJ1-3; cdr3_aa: CASSVLQGLSGNTIYF; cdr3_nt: TGTGCCAGCAGCGTCCTACAGGGCCTCTCTGGAAACACCATATATTTT